This is a list of T cell receptor beta chains from one sample in a study of T cell changes during pregnancy in multiple sclerosis. Using immunoSEQ multiplex PCR, the repertoire was profiled, and TCRdb retains in-frame clones only, with some absent. Of approximately 70,000 clones detected, just over 90% appear once; the ten largest clones hold 1.3%. This sample comprised peripheral blood, obtained in the second trimester of pregnancy. The receptor source for this set is a female donor in good health, enrolled as a control in a pregnancy study. Both conserved end residues are part of each CDR3. Fields, in order: V gene, D gene, J gene, clone size, CDR3 protein, CDR3 DNA. D genes are given only for firm matches. Expanded clones get a size class; other rows say once, few or many, or leave the size out.

TRBV11-3	TRBD2	TRBJ2-1	once	CASSPLAGGTYNEQFF	TGTGCCAGCAGCCCATTAGCGGGAGGGACTTACAATGAGCAGTTCTTC
TRBV4-2	TRBD2	TRBJ2-7	.	CASSQDILAAYEQYF	TGTGCCAGCAGCCAAGATATACTAGCGGCCTACGAGCAGTACTTC
TRBV11-2	TRBD2	TRBJ2-5	.	CASGLGDQETQYF	TGTGCCAGCGGACTAGGGGACCAAGAGACCCAGTACTTC
TRBV7-9	TRBD2	TRBJ2-1	.	CASSSTSGSYNEQFF	TGTGCCAGCAGCTCAACTAGCGGGAGTTACAATGAGCAGTTCTTC
TRBV28	.	TRBJ2-5	.	CASSLGGHEQETQYF	TGTGCCAGCAGTTTGGGGGGTCACGAACAAGAGACCCAGTACTTC
TRBV7-6	.	TRBJ2-2	.	CASSPTASGSTTGELFF	TGTGCCAGCAGCCCGACAGCATCCGGGAGTACCACCGGGGAGCTGTTTTTT
TRBV5-4	TRBD1	TRBJ1-2	.	CASSLVGTGDGYTF	TGTGCCAGCAGCTTGGTCGGGACAGGGGATGGCTACACCTTC
TRBV15	TRBD2	TRBJ2-5	.	CATSRGTSQTSKETQYF	TGTGCCACCAGCAGAGGGACTAGCCAAACCTCAAAAGAGACCCAGTACTTC
TRBV28	.	TRBJ1-6	.	CASSFPGPSYNSPLHF	TGTGCCAGCAGTTTTCCAGGGCCGTCCTATAATTCACCCCTCCACTTT
TRBV15	TRBD1	TRBJ1-1	.	CATSDGQGGTEAFF	TGTGCCACCAGCGACGGACAGGGGGGAACTGAAGCTTTCTTT
TRBV6-5	.	TRBJ1-2	.	CASSYQGNYGYTF	TGTGCCAGCAGTTACCAGGGAAACTATGGCTACACCTTC
TRBV5-6	.	TRBJ2-7	.	CASSLTGQEPYEQYF	TGTGCCAGCAGCCTTACAGGTCAGGAACCCTACGAGCAGTACTTC
TRBV7-9	.	TRBJ2-4	.	CASSLGGSLAKNIQYF	TGTGCCAGCAGCTTAGGGGGCAGCCTAGCCAAAAACATTCAGTACTTC
TRBV6-5	TRBD1	TRBJ1-2	once	CASSYTGTGVGGYTF	TGTGCCAGCAGTTACACCGGGACAGGGGTTGGTGGCTACACCTTC
TRBV6-1	.	TRBJ2-7	.	CASAGLIYEQYF	TGTGCCAGCGCAGGACTGATCTACGAGCAGTACTTC
TRBV7-2	.	TRBJ1-3	medium-sized	CASSLTGSGNTIYF	TGTGCCAGCAGCCTAACCGGGTCTGGAAACACCATATATTTT